The 7 T cell receptor beta chains below all came from one sample that was sequenced in a study of T cell clonality in common variable immunodeficiency. TCRdb's table, derived via immunoSEQ multiplex PCR, lists solely in-frame clones and lacks some. The sample includes 75,000 to 85,000 clones, none of them occurring once. Sequenced sample: peripheral blood mononuclear cells. Every receptor here comes from a person between 18 and 75 years old in good health.

This clone was counted ten times or more. The sequence runs out 3 residues before the end of the CDR3; the remainder is reconstructed from the germline J gene. The V gene is TRBV19, the J gene TRBJ1-5; maybe TRBD1 (5 bases). Deletions cut 5 bases from V and 0 bases from J, with 14 bases between. From germline, CDR1 is LNHDA and CDR2 SQIVND (reference sequence). The CDR3 loop spans 16 amino acids. Partial CDR3 DNA: TGTGCCAGTAGTGTCAGGACATGGGATAGCAATCAGCCC. As protein: CASSVRTWDSNQP. The CDR3 in its entirety is CASSVRTWDSNQPQHF.

This clone was recorded many times. The CDR3 DNA, read in part, is TGTGCCAGCAGCAGACTAGCGGGAGCCGGGGCCAACGTC. It is translated as CASSRLAGAGANV. The full CDR3 protein is CASSRLAGAGANVLTF. The rearrangement links TRBV2 to TRBJ2-6, with 12 bases aligning to TRBD2. The sequenced fragment ends 3 residues before the CDR3 boundary, so the rest is inferred from the germline J gene. The CDR3 spans 16 residues. The V segment lost 6 bases and the J segment 4 bases; nucleotides outside the gene matches: 4. The germline V gene encodes CDR1 SNHLY and CDR2 FYNNEI. Full variable domain (outside the CDR3, taken from reference TRBV2 and TRBJ2-6): EPEVTQTPSHQVTQMGQEVILRCVPISNHLYFYWYRQILGQKVEFLVSFYNNEISEKSEIFDDQFSVERPDGSNFTLKIRSTKLEDSAMYFCASSRLAGAGANVLTFGAGSRLTVL.

This clone was recorded at least ten times. The read stops 3 residues short of the end of the CDR3; the missing end is completed from the germline J gene. V and J are TRBV20-1 and TRBJ2-7, with 10 bases matching TRBD1. Germline-derived CDR1 and CDR2 are DFQATT and SNEGSKA (reference sequence). This CDR3 has 19 amino acids. J was trimmed by 4 bases and V by 6 bases; bases with no gene match: 24. The sequenced CDR3 bases are TGCAGTGCCTCTCCTGCCGGGACAGGGGTTGTCTTTGTGCGGTACGAG. It codes for CSASPAGTGVVFVRYE. The full CDR3 protein reads CSASPAGTGVVFVRYEQYF.

This clone was counted between two and nine times. The read finishes 3 residues shy of the CDR3 end, and the germline J gene is used to complete it. The V call is TRBV19, the J call TRBJ2-7; D may be TRBD2 (6 bases). Trimming removed 8 bases at V and 2 bases at J, with 16 bases between. The germline gives CDR1 LNHDA, CDR2 SQIVND (reference sequence). The CDR3 loop spans 14 amino acids. The CDR3 DNA, read in part, is TGTGCCAGTGGGGCGGCGGGGAGCCCCTACGAG. It translates to CASGAAGSPYE. The CDR3 reads in full as CASGAAGSPYEQYF.

This clone was seen many times. The read terminates 3 residues ahead of where the CDR3 ends, so the germline J gene completes it. The V and J genes are TRBV6-2 or TRBV6-3 and TRBJ2-5, with 9 bases aligning to TRBD2. V was pared by 0 bases and J by 4 bases, with 3 bases of the junction left unmatched. Germline loops: CDR1 MNHEY, CDR2 SVGEGT. The CDR3 totals 15 residues. The CDR3 here is CASSYSRGGGETQYF. The CDR3 bases that were read are TGTGCCAGCAGTTACTCGCGGGGGGGAGGAGAGACC.

This clone was observed many times. The read ends 3 residues before the CDR3 terminus; that terminus is restored from the germline J gene. This chain joins TRBV5-1 and TRBJ1-1; perhaps TRBD1 as D (5 bases). The CDR3 sequence is 16 residues long. Germline lookup yields CDR1 SGHRS and CDR2 YFSETQ. With 0 bases removed from V and 0 bases from J, the gap between germline ends came to 12 bases. The covered CDR3 bases are TGCGCCAGCAGCTTGGGCGGGGCAGGCATGAACACTGAA. As protein: CASSLGGAGMNTE. The complete CDR3 sequence is CASSLGGAGMNTEAFF.

This clone was recorded at least ten times. The CDR3 extends 3 residues past the end of the read, so its final part is completed from the germline J gene. The V gene is TRBV5-1, the J gene TRBJ2-3; TRBD1 is a possible D gene (6 bases). The germline gives CDR1 SGHRS, CDR2 YFSETQ. This CDR3 region has 14 residues. The germline V and J ends were trimmed by 8 bases and 2 bases, with 15 bases remaining between them. This CDR3 is CASRSGTLTDTQYF. The CDR3 DNA, read in part, is TGCGCCAGTCGGTCCGGGACACTCACAGATACG.